These T cell receptor beta chains were read from a single sample in a study of blood T cell repertoires in COVID-19. Only in-frame clones appear in the TCRdb table, and some are missing; sequencing was by immunoSEQ multiplex PCR. The sample includes fewer than 250,000 clones, 82% of them seen just once. The specimen was peripheral blood. These receptors were obtained from a woman aged 60-70 years with COVID-19, enrolled during active disease. The CDR3 runs from the conserved cysteine through the conserved F or W. Fields, in order: clone size, J gene, D gene, V gene, CDR3 DNA, CDR3 protein. A D gene is named only where the DNA matches it firmly. Size is stated for part of the rows, as once, few or many counts, or as a class when the clone is expanded.

>-|TRBJ1-5|TRBD1|TRBV7-9
TGTGCCAGCCTCACGGGACAGATAAATCAGCCCCAGCATTTT
CASLTGQINQPQHF
>-|TRBJ1-2|TRBD1|TRBV7-3
TGTGCCAGCAGCCAGGGGGCGGGAAACTATGGCTACACCTTC
CASSQGAGNYGYTF
>-|TRBJ2-3|TRBD2|TRBV6-5
TGTGCCAGCAGTTACTCTAGCGGGGAGGGGTGGGATACGCAGTATTTT
CASSYSSGEGWDTQYF
>-|TRBJ2-5|-|TRBV11-2
TGTGCCAGCAGCCGCGCCTACGAGACCCAGTACTTC
CASSRAYETQYF
>-|TRBJ2-5|TRBD2|TRBV11-2
TGTGCCAGCAGCTTAGGAGGGACTAGGGGCGAGACCCAGTACTTC
CASSLGGTRGETQYF
>few|TRBJ2-1|-|TRBV6-6
TGTGCCAGCAGTTGGGGGGGCCAATCCTACAATGAGCAGTTCTTC
CASSWGGQSYNEQFF
>-|TRBJ1-3|-|TRBV15
TGTGCCACCAGCAGCCCCCGGACAGTCGGAAACACCATATATTTT
CATSSPRTVGNTIYF
>few|TRBJ1-1|-|TRBV7-9
TGTGCCAGCAGCCCCAAGGACAGACTGAACACTGAAGCTTTCTTT
CASSPKDRLNTEAFF
>-|TRBJ2-5|TRBD1|TRBV29-1
TGCAGCGTTGGGCAGGGGGCTGGAGAGACCCAGTACTTC
CSVGQGAGETQYF
>-|TRBJ1-2|TRBD1|TRBV6-5
TGTGCCAGCAGTCGACAGGGCTTGGACTATGGCTACACCTTC
CASSRQGLDYGYTF
>-|TRBJ2-5|-|TRBV18
TGTGCCAGCTCATCTAGCGTGATTCAAGAGACCCAGTACTTC
CASSSSVIQETQYF
>-|TRBJ2-7|-|TRBV18
TGTGCCAGCTCACCGAGGCAACTAAGTCCCCACGAGCAGTACTTC
CASSPRQLSPHEQYF
>-|TRBJ1-3|-|TRBV6-5
TGTGCCAGCACCGAGGACAGACGCTCTGGAAACACCATATATTTT
CASTEDRRSGNTIYF
>-|TRBJ1-2|-|TRBV11-2
TGTGCCAGCAGCGCAACACCCGGCACAGGGTTTTCCTATGGCTACACCTTC
CASSATPGTGFSYGYTF
>-|TRBJ2-1|-|TRBV7-6
TGTGCCAGCAGTCAAGAGGTGAATTACAATGAGCAGTTCTTC
CASSQEVNYNEQFF
>few|TRBJ2-2|TRBD2|TRBV5-7
TGTGCCAGCAGCTTGCCCGGCCTAGCGGGAGGGTGCACCGGGGAGCTGTTTTTT
CASSLPGLAGGCTGELFF
>few|TRBJ2-7|TRBD2|TRBV5-4
TGTGCCAGCAGCTTCATAGCGGGAGGGGACGAGCAGTACTTC
CASSFIAGGDEQYF
>once|TRBJ1-5|TRBD1|TRBV7-8
TGTGCCAGCAGCTCAATGACAGGGGTCAGCAATCAGCCCCAGCATTTT
CASSSMTGVSNQPQHF
>-|TRBJ2-1|-|TRBV7-8
TGTGCCAGCAGCTTAGTGCCGGTGAGCTCCTACAATGAGCAGTTCTTC
CASSLVPVSSYNEQFF
>-|TRBJ2-5|-|TRBV5-4
TGTGCCAGCAGCTTATCGACTAGAGGGGTGACCCAGTACTTC
CASSLSTRGVTQYF
>-|TRBJ2-7|-|TRBV28
TGTGCCAGCAGTTTAGTAGCTTACGAGCAGTACTTC
CASSLVAYEQYF
>-|TRBJ2-7|-|TRBV5-1
TGCGCCAGCAGCTTGACGGGGTTGGGGTACGAGCAGTACTTC
CASSLTGLGYEQYF
>-|TRBJ2-5|TRBD1|TRBV25-1
TGTGCCAGCAGTCGACAGGGACGGGAGACCCAGTACTTC
CASSRQGRETQYF
>-|TRBJ1-5|-|TRBV7-2
TGTGCCAGCAGCTTAGGACAGGCCTACAATCAGCCCCAGCATTTT
CASSLGQAYNQPQHF
>-|TRBJ2-2|TRBD2|TRBV7-3
TGTGCCAGCCCCCCGCCGGGCGGGGGGAAGAACACCGGGGAGCTGTTTTTT
CASPPPGGGKNTGELFF
>few|TRBJ2-3|TRBD2|TRBV7-9
TGTGCCAGCAGCTTAGTGTCTGGTAGCGGGAGAGATACGCAGTATTTT
CASSLVSGSGRDTQYF
>-|TRBJ2-1|-|TRBV3-1/TRBV3-2
TGTGCCAGCAGCCATCGTGTGACCGGGGGAGGATATTTCTTC
CASSHRVTGGGYFF
>-|TRBJ1-6|-|TRBV5-4
TGTGCCAGCAGCTCGGGGTACACCCCCGATAATTCACCCCTCCACTTT
CASSSGYTPDNSPLHF
>once|TRBJ1-2|-|TRBV7-9
TGTGCCAGCAGCTCTCAGGGAAAGAGTGGCTACACCTTC
CASSSQGKSGYTF